The rows below give T cell receptor beta chains drawn from one sample of a study of blood T cells in healthy people across ages. A single record per CDR3 protein comes from TCRdb applying MiXCR to the 5' RACE reads. The table lists around 580,000 distinct CDR3 sequences, roughly 43% of them singletons. Specimen: blood. The source is a man at least 80 years old in good health. The conserved cysteine and the conserved F or W are not part of the CDR3 here. Clone sizes are given selectively: once, few, many, or a class where the clone is expanded.

CDR3aa,v_gene,abundance,j_gene
ASSPRGALGSPLH,TRBV6-5,few,TRBJ1-6
ASSSGVAETQY,TRBV19,-,TRBJ2-5
ASTSLSTDTQY,TRBV2,-,TRBJ2-3
SVGMGMNTEAF,TRBV29-1,-,TRBJ1-1
ASSLMGPEQY,TRBV7-9,-,TRBJ2-5
ASSSFGLAGGRGSETQY,TRBV6-2/TRBV6-3,-,TRBJ2-5
ASSQEGHTDTQY,TRBV4-3,-,TRBJ2-3
ASSLVTGGHEQF,TRBV7-3,-,TRBJ2-1
ASSSPVGLDGYT,TRBV7-3,-,TRBJ1-2
SASIPPGLNNSPLH,TRBV20-1,-,TRBJ1-6